This T cell receptor (beta chain) was documented in a study of Graves' ophthalmopathy and Graves' hyperthyroidism. Study overall: At initial diagnosis, peripheral blood was obtained, and this preceded any treatment.

RNA served as the template for amplifying TCR beta CDR3 regions. The first round was an RT-PCR with HTBI primers, and the second round was a multiplex PCR. MiXCR, run by TCRdb on the multiplex PCR reads, gives a single entry per CDR3 protein. The table lists more than 300,000 distinct CDR3 sequences, over 15% of them singletons. Germline V CDR1 and CDR2: KGHDR, SFDVKD. There are 14 residues in the CDR3. Aged 18 to 65, hyperthyroidism patients had been newly diagnosed, with under 2 months' duration. Other autoimmune diseases, uncontrolled infections, pregnancy or lactation excluded patients from enrollment. Study-level findings and limits: Clonotypes were expanded in thyroid at above 0.001 frequency, and most also appeared in blood.

A note on this clonotype: Its target is unknown. Being one base from a much bigger clone, this may be a read error.

The sample comprised peripheral blood. The TCR originated in a woman younger than 35 with stable Graves' hyperthyroidism. This chain connects TRBV24-1 to TRBJ1-2; TRBD1 matches 9 bases. CDR3 in amino acids: CTTSEQDRGDGYTF. The DNA for the CDR3 is TGTACCACCAGTGAGCAGGACAGGGGAGATGGCTACACCTTC.